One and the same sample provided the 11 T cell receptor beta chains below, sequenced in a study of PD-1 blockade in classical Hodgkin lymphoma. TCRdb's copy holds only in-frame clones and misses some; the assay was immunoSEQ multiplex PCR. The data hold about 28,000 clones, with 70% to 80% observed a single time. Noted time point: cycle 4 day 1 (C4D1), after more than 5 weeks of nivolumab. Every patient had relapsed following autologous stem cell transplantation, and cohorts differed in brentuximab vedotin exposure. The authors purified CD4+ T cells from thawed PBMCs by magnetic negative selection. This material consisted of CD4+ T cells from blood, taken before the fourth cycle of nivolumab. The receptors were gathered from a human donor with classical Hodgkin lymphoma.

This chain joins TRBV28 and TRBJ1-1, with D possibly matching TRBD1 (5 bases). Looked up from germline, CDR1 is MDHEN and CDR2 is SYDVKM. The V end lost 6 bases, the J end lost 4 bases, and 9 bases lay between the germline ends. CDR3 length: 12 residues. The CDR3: CASRPRGTEAFF. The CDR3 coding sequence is TGTGCCAGCAGACCGAGGGGCACTGAAGCTTTCTTT. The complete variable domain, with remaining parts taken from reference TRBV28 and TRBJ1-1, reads DVKVTQSSRYLVKRTGEKVFLECVQDMDHENMFWYRQDPGLGLRLIYFSYDVKMKEKGDIPEGYSVSREKKERFSLILESASTNQTSMYLCASRPRGTEAFFGQGTRLTVV.

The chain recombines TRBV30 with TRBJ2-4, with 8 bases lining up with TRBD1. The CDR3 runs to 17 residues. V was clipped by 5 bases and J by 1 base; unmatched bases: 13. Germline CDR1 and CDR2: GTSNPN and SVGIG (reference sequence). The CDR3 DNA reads TGTGCCTGGGAGGGGACAGGACTCCTTGGGGCCAAAAACATTCAGTACTTC. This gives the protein CAWEGTGLLGAKNIQYF.

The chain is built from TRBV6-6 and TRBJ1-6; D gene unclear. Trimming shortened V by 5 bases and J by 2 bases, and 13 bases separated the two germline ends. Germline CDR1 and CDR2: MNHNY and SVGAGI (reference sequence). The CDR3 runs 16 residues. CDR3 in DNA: TGTGCCAGCAGTCCCTCGGACGGAACCTATAATTCACCCCTCCACTTT. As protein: CASSPSDGTYNSPLHF.

CDR3 DNA sequence: TGTGCCAGTAGTATTAAACCGGCAGCCGGGACAGGGAGGGGTCAGCCCCAGCATTTT. Translated, it gives CASSIKPAAGTGRGQPQHF. This chain connects TRBV19 to TRBJ1-5; 9 bases are shared with TRBD1. There are 19 residues in the CDR3. V shed 3 bases and J 6 bases; nucleotides not matched to a gene: 18. Per germline, CDR1 LNHDA and CDR2 SQIVND (reference sequence).

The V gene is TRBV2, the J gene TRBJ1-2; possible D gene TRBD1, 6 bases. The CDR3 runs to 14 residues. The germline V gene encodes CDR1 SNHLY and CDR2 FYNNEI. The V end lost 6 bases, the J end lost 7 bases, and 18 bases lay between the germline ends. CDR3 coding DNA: TGTGCCAGCAGCGTACCCAGGGGTGCTTTTGGCTACACCTTC. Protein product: CASSVPRGAFGYTF.

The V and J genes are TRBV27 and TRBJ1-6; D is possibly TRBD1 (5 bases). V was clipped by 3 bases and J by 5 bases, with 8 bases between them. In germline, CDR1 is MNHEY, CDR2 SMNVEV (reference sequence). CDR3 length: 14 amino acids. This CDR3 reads CASSFRGDNSPLHF. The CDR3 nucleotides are TGTGCCAGCAGTTTTCGGGGGGATAATTCACCCCTCCACTTT.

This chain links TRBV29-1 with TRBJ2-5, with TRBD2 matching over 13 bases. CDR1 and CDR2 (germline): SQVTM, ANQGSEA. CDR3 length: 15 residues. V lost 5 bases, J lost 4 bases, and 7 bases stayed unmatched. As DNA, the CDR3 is TGCAGCGTTCAACCGGGACTAGCGGGGAGAGAGACCCAGTACTTC. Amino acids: CSVQPGLAGRETQYF.

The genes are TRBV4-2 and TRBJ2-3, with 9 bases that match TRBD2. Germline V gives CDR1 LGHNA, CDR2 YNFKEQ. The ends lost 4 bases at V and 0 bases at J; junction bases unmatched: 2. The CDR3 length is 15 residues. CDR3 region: CASSPTSGSTDTQYF. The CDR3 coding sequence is TGTGCCAGCAGCCCTACTAGCGGGAGCACAGATACGCAGTATTTT.

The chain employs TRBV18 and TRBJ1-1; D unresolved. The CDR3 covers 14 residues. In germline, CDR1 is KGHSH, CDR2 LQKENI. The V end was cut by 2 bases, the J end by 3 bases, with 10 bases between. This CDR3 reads CASSPIRSHTEAFF. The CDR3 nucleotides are TGTGCCAGCTCACCAATCAGGTCGCACACTGAAGCTTTCTTT.

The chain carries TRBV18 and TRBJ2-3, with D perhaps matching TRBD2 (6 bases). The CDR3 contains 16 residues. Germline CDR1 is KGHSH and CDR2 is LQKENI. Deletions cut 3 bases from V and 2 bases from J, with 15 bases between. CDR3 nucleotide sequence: TGTGCCAGCTCACCGTTGGGCGGGACCTTCACAGATACGCAGTATTTT. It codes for CASSPLGGTFTDTQYF.

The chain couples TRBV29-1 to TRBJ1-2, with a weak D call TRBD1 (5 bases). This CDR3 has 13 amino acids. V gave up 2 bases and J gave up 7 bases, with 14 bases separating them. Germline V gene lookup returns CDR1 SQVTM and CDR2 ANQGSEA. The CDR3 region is CSVESGHEVGYTF. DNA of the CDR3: TGCAGCGTTGAATCAGGGCACGAAGTTGGCTACACCTTC.